The 7 T cell receptor beta chains given below trace back to one sample, sequenced in a study of response to subunit inactivated influenza vaccine. TCRdb independently ran MiXCR on the RT-PCR reads; one entry per CDR3 protein. The table has fewer than 700,000 distinct CDR3 sequences, roughly 13% seen once. Sequencing was performed on PBMCs from blood, taken 40 to 50 days after vaccination. The origin of the receptors is a man aged 50 or older who received an inactivated influenza vaccine.

This clonotype has ten or more counts. The genes are TRBV29-1 and TRBJ1-2; D possibly corresponds to TRBD1 (6 bases). Between the trimmed V and J ends, which lost 2 bases and 5 bases, there was a span of 12 bases. Per the germline V gene, CDR1 is SQVTM and CDR2 is ANQGSEA. The CDR3 sequence is 13 residues long. The CDR3 region has the DNA TGCAGCGTTGAACTGGGGGCGGATTATGGCTACACCTTC. This encodes CSVELGADYGYTF.

This clonotype was counted many times. V gene TRBV10-3 combines with J gene TRBJ1-1; D perhaps matches TRBD1 (5 bases). V lost 5 bases to trimming and J lost 0 bases, with 10 bases between them. Per the germline V gene, CDR1 is ENHRY and CDR2 is SYGVKD. This CDR3 comprises 14 residues. CDR3 sequence reads: CAISPTAMNTEAFF. DNA of the CDR3: TGTGCCATCAGTCCGACAGCCATGAACACTGAAGCTTTCTTT.

This clonotype has a count of ten or more. The chain recombines TRBV3-1 with TRBJ2-7, with unresolved D. CDR1 and CDR2 from the germline V gene are LGHDT and YNNKEL (reference sequence). The CDR3 sequence is 11 residues long. The V end was cut by 5 bases, the J end by 3 bases, with 5 bases between. CDR3 loop: CASSRYYEQYF. In nucleotides, the CDR3 is TGTGCCAGCAGCAGATACTACGAGCAGTACTTC.

This clonotype was picked up a small number of times. This sequence joins TRBV5-1 and TRBJ1-2; no reliable D call. Germline loops: CDR1 SGHRS, CDR2 YFSETQ. V was clipped by 4 bases and J by 8 bases, with 15 bases between them. The CDR3 totals 13 residues. CDR3 loop: CASSQDPSGGYTF. CDR3 in DNA: TGCGCCAGCAGCCAGGACCCATCGGGAGGCTACACCTTC.

This clonotype was counted between two and nine times. The chain employs TRBV5-1 and TRBJ2-1, with TRBD2 identical over 7 bases. The germline V gene encodes CDR1 SGHRS and CDR2 YFSETQ. V dropped 4 bases and J dropped 6; count of bases not matched to a gene: 10. The CDR3 consists of 15 residues. This chain's CDR3 is CASSISRGLTNEQFF. CDR3 DNA sequence: TGCGCCAGCAGCATAAGCCGGGGACTAACCAATGAGCAGTTCTTC.

This clonotype turned up a few times. This sequence joins TRBV20-1 and TRBJ2-2; 7 bases are a match to TRBD1. The CDR3 sequence is 16 residues long. CDR1 and CDR2 from the germline V gene are DFQATT and SNEGSKA (reference sequence). Losses at the gene ends were 6 bases for V and 2 bases for J; bases not matched to a gene: 12. The CDR3 sequence is CSATTPGTANTGELFF. The CDR3 bases are TGCAGTGCCACCACCCCCGGGACAGCTAACACCGGGGAGCTGTTTTTT.

The chain recombines TRBV10-3 with TRBJ1-1, with 12 bases identical to TRBD1. CDR1 and CDR2 (germline): ENHRY, SYGVKD. V lost 10 bases, J lost 6 bases, and 9 bases stayed unmatched. The CDR3 length is 14 residues. The CDR3, as DNA: TGTGCCAACAGAAAGGGACAGGGGGCGGCTGAAGCTTTCTTT. Amino acids: CANRKGQGAAEAFF.